This section outlines one T cell receptor beta chain sequence together with its context. Seattle participants joined during active infection and were tracked over time. Generated by immunoSEQ multiplex PCR, the TCRdb table keeps only in-frame clones and is missing some. The table records approximately 170,000 clones, 70% to 90% of them present only once. The CDR3 sequence is 15 residues long. The germline gives CDR1 LGHDT, CDR2 YNNKEL (reference sequence). V lost 4 bases and J 3 bases, leaving 15 bases between the germline ends. This entry belongs to a study of blood T cell repertoires in COVID-19. Study as a whole: COVID-19 samples, acute and convalescent, were from the United States, Italy and Spain. Sources were T cells, B-cell-depleted T cells, or PBMCs; the material itself was cDNA or gDNA.

The V call is TRBV3-1 (or the pseudogene TRBV3-2), the J call TRBJ2-5; tentative D call: TRBD1 (7 bases). The sample consisted of peripheral blood. The source is a woman aged 80 or over with COVID-19, enrolled during active disease. The CDR3 is CASSLRTGGKETQYF. DNA of the CDR3: TGTGCCAGCAGCCTTCGGACAGGAGGGAAAGAGACCCAGTACTTC.